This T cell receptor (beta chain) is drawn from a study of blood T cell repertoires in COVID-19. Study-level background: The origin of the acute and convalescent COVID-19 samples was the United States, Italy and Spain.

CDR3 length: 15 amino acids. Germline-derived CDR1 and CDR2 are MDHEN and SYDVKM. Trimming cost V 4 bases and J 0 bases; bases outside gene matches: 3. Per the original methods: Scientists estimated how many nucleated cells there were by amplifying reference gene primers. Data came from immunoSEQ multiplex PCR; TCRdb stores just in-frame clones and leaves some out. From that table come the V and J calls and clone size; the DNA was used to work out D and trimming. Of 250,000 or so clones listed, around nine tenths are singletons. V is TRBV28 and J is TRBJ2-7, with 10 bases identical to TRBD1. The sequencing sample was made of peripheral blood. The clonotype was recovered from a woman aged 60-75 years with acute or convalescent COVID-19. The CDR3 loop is CASSWTGGISYEQYF. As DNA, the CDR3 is TGTGCCAGCAGTTGGACAGGGGGAATCTCCTACGAGCAGTACTTC.